This entry lists 9 T cell receptor beta chains sequenced from one sample in a study of cytomegalovirus exposure and HLA in healthy donors. Vbeta (60) and Jbeta (13) primers were used in the PCR. Clones were sequenced by immunoSEQ multiplex PCR, and TCRdb holds only the in-frame ones, with some missing. The sample holds over 150,000 clones, 70% to 85% seen once. The sequenced material came from PBMCs. The receptors originated from a man aged 25-40 years in good health and CMV-seropositive.

This clone was found once. V usage is TRBV6-5 and J usage is TRBJ2-7, with TRBD2 matching 9 bases. With 7 bases clipped from V and 3 bases from J, the junction kept 10 bases outside the gene matches. CDR3 length: 15 amino acids. Germline loops: CDR1 MNHEY, CDR2 SVGAGI. CDR3 DNA sequence: TGTGCCAGCACACCGCAGCGGGGGGCCTACTACGAGCAGTACTTC. Its translation is CASTPQRGAYYEQYF.

The V and J genes are TRBV7-8 and TRBJ1-2; 10 bases map to TRBD1. The CDR3 covers 19 residues. Per the germline V gene, CDR1 is SGHVS and CDR2 is FQNEAQ. Trimming took 3 bases from V and 1 from J; bases not matched to a gene: 14. The CDR3 DNA follows: TGTGCCAGCAGCTTTCCGTTGGGGGACAGGGGCGCTAATAACTATGGCTACACCTTC. As protein: CASSFPLGDRGANNYGYTF.

The gene calls are TRBV19 and TRBJ1-1; TRBD1 aligns across 7 bases. V was clipped by 5 bases and J by 3 bases; unmatched bases: 3. This CDR3 is built from 13 residues. Germline V gives CDR1 LNHDA, CDR2 SQIVND (reference sequence). The CDR3 coding sequence is TGTGCCAGTAGTTCCGACAGGGACACTGAAGCTTTCTTT. Translating it yields CASSSDRDTEAFF.

The rearrangement links TRBV6-5 to TRBJ1-2, with D unresolved. From germline, CDR1 is MNHEY and CDR2 SVGAGI. V lost 0 bases and J 8 bases, leaving 10 bases between the germline ends. The CDR3 loop spans 13 amino acids. The CDR3 is CASSYSAAGGYTF. The CDR3 DNA reads TGTGCCAGCAGTTACTCGGCAGCAGGCGGCTACACCTTC.

The rearrangement uses TRBV4-1 and TRBJ2-3, with 9 bases aligning to TRBD2. Trimming took 1 base from V and 0 from J; bases not matched to a gene: 11. Germline V gene lookup returns CDR1 MGHRA and CDR2 YSYEKL. This CDR3 has 19 amino acids. CDR3: CASSQAGGGGHPSTDTQYF. The CDR3 nucleotides are TGCGCCAGCAGCCAAGCGGGCGGGGGGGGCCATCCTAGCACAGATACGCAGTATTTT.

The rearrangement uses TRBV28 and TRBJ1-2, with 7 bases fitting TRBD1. With 2 bases clipped from V and 4 bases from J, the junction kept 4 bases outside the gene matches. Germline V gene data show CDR1 as MDHEN and CDR2 as SYDVKM. The CDR3 is 14 residues long. The CDR3 region has the DNA TGTGCCAGCAGTTTAATGGACAGGTCCTATGGCTACACCTTC. Its translation: CASSLMDRSYGYTF.

The chain uses TRBV7-2 and TRBJ2-7; TRBD1 aligns across 11 bases. Germline CDR1 SGHTA, CDR2 FQGNSA. Trimming at V came to 2 bases and at J to 4 bases, leaving 7 bases not matched to a gene. This CDR3 has 16 amino acids. The CDR3 DNA reads as TGTGCCAGCAGCTTATCTCAGGGGACAGGGGGTTACGAGCAGTACTTC. Protein product: CASSLSQGTGGYEQYF.

The chain carries TRBV25-1 and TRBJ2-3, with 12 bases identical to TRBD1. There are 16 residues in the CDR3. Germline lookup yields CDR1 MGHDK and CDR2 SYGVNS. The trim removed 5 bases at V and 5 bases at J, leaving 8 bases unmatched. CDR3 coding DNA: TGTGCCAGCAGTTTTCGGGACAGGGGGCGCGGAGATACGCAGTATTTT. Translating gives CASSFRDRGRGDTQYF.

This clone was recorded once. The chain joins TRBV19 to TRBJ1-5; 7 bases map to TRBD1. The ends lost 4 bases at V and 6 bases at J; junction bases unmatched: 3. The germline CDR1 and CDR2 sequences are LNHDA and SQIVND (reference sequence). The CDR3 loop spans 13 amino acids. The CDR3 is CASSTTGAQPQHF. The CDR3 DNA is TGTGCCAGTAGTACTACAGGGGCTCAGCCCCAGCATTTT.